Below are 19 T cell receptor beta chains sequenced from a single sample in a study of T cell responses to AZD1222 COVID-19 vaccine. The data were produced by immunoSEQ multiplex PCR, yet TCRdb's version contains in-frame clones alone and is incomplete. The table has approximately 110,000 clones, around 94% seen once. The sequencing used peripheral blood, collected on day 0 of AZD1222 vaccination. The receptors originated from an adult in good health.

The V call is TRBV11-2, the J call TRBJ1-3; D gene unclear. The CDR3 is 12 amino acids. Trimming removed 3 bases at V and 5 bases at J, with 5 bases between. CDR1 and CDR2 from the germline V gene are SGHAT and FQNNGV. The CDR3: CASSFSRNTIYF. CDR3 nucleotide sequence: TGTGCCAGCAGCTTTAGTCGAAACACCATATATTTT. The full variable domain, completed using reference TRBV11-2 and TRBJ1-3, is EAGVAQSPRYKIIEKRQSVAFWCNPISGHATLYWYQQILGQGPKLLIQFQNNGVVDDSQLPKDRFSAERLKGVDSTLKIQPAKLEDSAVYLCASSFSRNTIYFGEGSWLTVV.

The chain is built from TRBV29-1 and TRBJ2-3; a possible D gene is TRBD2 (5 bases). This CDR3 is 14 amino acids long. Trimming removed 7 bases from V and 6 bases from J, with 20 bases in between. CDR1 and CDR2 from the germline V gene are SQVTM and ANQGSEA. CDR3 bases: TGCAGCGCCGAGGTGGACGGAGGCCGCGATACGCAGTATTTT. This translates into CSAEVDGGRDTQYF.

The chain joins TRBV5-4 to TRBJ1-2; the D is unclear. This CDR3 has 16 amino acids. Germline V gene lookup returns CDR1 SGHNT and CDR2 YYREEE (reference sequence). The V end lost 5 bases, the J end lost 8 bases, and 25 bases lay between the germline ends. CDR3 nucleotide sequence: TGTGCCAGCAGACCTGACACGGAGGGCAGTCTAAACGGCTACACCTTC. Translation gives CASRPDTEGSLNGYTF.

The chain uses TRBV6-5 and TRBJ1-4; D is ambiguous. The length of the CDR3 is 15 residues. CDR1 and CDR2 from the germline V gene are MNHEY and SVGAGI. V was pared by 5 bases and J by 8 bases, with 18 bases between. The CDR3 reads CASSPLWTLGEKLFF. The CDR3 DNA follows: TGTGCCAGCAGTCCCCTTTGGACTCTCGGGGAAAAACTGTTTTTT.

The J gene is TRBJ1-1, the V gene TRBV19, with TRBD1 identical over 8 bases. V lost 8 bases to trimming and J lost 6 bases; unmatched junction nucleotides: 5. The CDR3 has 12 residues. In germline, CDR1 is LNHDA, CDR2 SQIVND (reference sequence). This chain's CDR3 is CASGQGLAEAFF. The CDR3 DNA is TGTGCCAGTGGACAGGGATTAGCTGAAGCTTTCTTT.

The V and J genes are TRBV5-1 and TRBJ1-6, with 11 nucleotides matching TRBD1. This CDR3 spans 14 amino acids. Germline CDR1 reads SGHRS; CDR2 reads YFSETQ. V lost 2 bases to trimming and J lost 9 bases; unmatched junction nucleotides: 1. For the CDR3, the DNA is TGCGCCAGCAGCTTTGGACAGGGGGCTTCACCCCTCCACTTT. It encodes CASSFGQGASPLHF.

The J gene is TRBJ2-2, the V gene TRBV27, with TRBD2 identical over 8 bases. The CDR3 runs 16 residues. Looked up from germline, CDR1 is MNHEY and CDR2 is SMNVEV (reference sequence). V lost 5 bases and J lost 5; bases outside the gene matches: 10. CDR3 sequence reads: CASSLTQQRETGELFF. The CDR3 nucleotides are TGTGCCAGCAGTCTTACCCAGCAGCGGGAGACCGGGGAGCTGTTTTTT.

The chain is built from TRBV19 and TRBJ1-1; 9 positions match TRBD1. The V and J ends lost 4 bases and 1 base, in that order; junction bases with no gene match: 1. The CDR3 has 14 residues. Germline V gene lookup returns CDR1 LNHDA and CDR2 SQIVND (reference sequence). CDR3 coding DNA: TGTGCCAGTAGTAAGGACAGGGGGAACACTGAAGCTTTCTTT. The encoded protein is CASSKDRGNTEAFF.

This chain links TRBV7-8 with TRBJ1-1; D might be TRBD1 (6 bases). Trimming cost V 5 bases and J 1 base, with 11 bases left between them. The CDR3 runs 14 residues. Germline CDR1 is SGHVS and CDR2 is FQNEAQ. The CDR3 sequence: CASSLGQRNTEAFF. The CDR3 DNA sequence: TGTGCCAGCAGCCTTGGACAGAGGAACACTGAAGCTTTCTTT.

The V and J genes are TRBV10-2 and TRBJ2-2, with 10 bases aligning to TRBD1. Losses at the gene ends were 4 bases for V and 0 bases for J; bases not matched to a gene: 8. Germline CDR1 and CDR2: WSHSY and SAAADI. The CDR3 contains 18 residues. In DNA, the CDR3 is TGCGCCAGCAGTGGGGCATGGGACAGGGGAACGAACACCGGGGAGCTGTTTTTT. This encodes CASSGAWDRGTNTGELFF.

The CDR3: CASSLEAYGYTF. CDR3 DNA: TGTGCCAGCAGCTTAGAGGCCTATGGCTACACCTTC. The V and J genes are TRBV7-9 and TRBJ1-2, with D uncertain. Trimming left V 1 base short and J 4 bases short, with 4 bases between. Germline V lookup: CDR1 SEHNR, CDR2 FQNEAQ (reference sequence). The CDR3 spans 12 residues.

The V gene is TRBV23-1, the J gene TRBJ2-3, with D possibly being TRBD1 or TRBD2 (5 bases each). TRBV23-1 is annotated as an ORF whose role is uncertain. V gave up 0 bases and J gave up 3 bases, with 13 bases separating them. The CDR3 is 16 residues long. The CDR3 loop is CASSQSTVPGTDTQYF. The CDR3 coding sequence is TGCGCCAGCAGTCAATCGACAGTCCCGGGGACAGATACGCAGTATTTT.

This clone is a singleton in its sample. The chain couples TRBV19 to TRBJ2-5, with TRBD2 matching 7 bases. CDR1 and CDR2 (germline): LNHDA, SQIVND (reference sequence). Trimming cost V 4 bases and J 2 bases; bases outside gene matches: 4. CDR3 size: 14 residues. CDR3 loop: CASSKGTMQETQYF. The CDR3 region has the DNA TGTGCCAGTAGTAAGGGGACTATGCAAGAGACCCAGTACTTC.

V gene TRBV11-2 combines with J gene TRBJ2-7, with D possibly being TRBD2 (5 bases). Trimming removed 3 bases at V and 5 bases at J, with 5 bases between. CDR3 size: 11 residues. Germline-derived CDR1 and CDR2 are SGHAT and FQNNGV. CDR3 residues: CASSFGDEQYF. The DNA of the CDR3 is TGTGCCAGCAGCTTCGGGGACGAGCAGTACTTC. Looking up the rest from reference TRBV11-2 and TRBJ2-7 gives the full variable domain: EAGVAQSPRYKIIEKRQSVAFWCNPISGHATLYWYQQILGQGPKLLIQFQNNGVVDDSQLPKDRFSAERLKGVDSTLKIQPAKLEDSAVYLCASSFGDEQYFGPGTRLTVT.

The chain is built from TRBV4-2 and TRBJ2-1, with D tentatively TRBD1 (6 bases). This CDR3 region has 17 residues. V shed 0 bases and J shed 8 bases, with 20 bases lying between them. Germline V CDR1 and CDR2: LGHNA, YNFKEQ. The CDR3 protein is CASSQDWGLQPPHEQFF. DNA for the CDR3: TGTGCCAGCAGCCAAGATTGGGGGCTCCAGCCACCTCATGAGCAGTTCTTC.

The J gene is TRBJ1-4, the V gene TRBV28; D is unclear. CDR1 is MDHEN and CDR2 is SYDVKM in the germline V gene. Trimming took off 7 bases at V and 3 bases at J, with 6 bases between the two ends. This CDR3 is built from 12 residues. CDR3 residues: CASKGSNEKLFF. CDR3 nucleotide sequence: TGTGCCAGCAAAGGGTCTAATGAAAAACTGTTTTTT.

This chain connects TRBV3-1 (or the pseudogene TRBV3-2) to TRBJ2-7; no clear D gene. The V end was cut by 3 bases, the J end by 2 bases, with 11 bases between. CDR1 and CDR2 from the germline V gene are LGHDT and YNNKEL (reference sequence). The CDR3 runs to 14 residues. CDR3: CASSHPPYTYEQYF. The CDR3 nucleotides read TGTGCCAGCAGCCACCCACCGTATACCTACGAGCAGTACTTC.

The rearrangement joins TRBV27 to TRBJ1-2, with a tentative D call TRBD1 (6 bases). This CDR3 is built from 16 residues. Deletions cut 3 bases from V and 4 bases from J, with 18 bases between. Germline CDR1 is MNHEY and CDR2 is SMNVEV (reference sequence). CDR3 sequence (DNA): TGTGCCAGCAGTTTTACCACACCGGGACACATCTATGGCTACACCTTC. The encoded protein is CASSFTTPGHIYGYTF.

This chain links TRBV27 with TRBJ1-1; TRBD1 matches 7 bases. Germline-derived CDR1 and CDR2 are MNHEY and SMNVEV (reference sequence). V trimming: 4 bases; J trimming: 0 bases; junction bases outside the gene matches: 5. The length of the CDR3 is 15 residues. The CDR3 coding sequence is TGTGCCAGCAGTTCCCGACAGGGTCTGAACACTGAAGCTTTCTTT. It encodes CASSSRQGLNTEAFF.